This T cell receptor (beta chain) was captured in a study of memory CD4+ T cells and cytomegalovirus serostatus. Findings and limits, study-wide: CD4+ memory repertoires contained about two fifths of the 164 reported CMV TCRbeta sequences. Repertoires predicted CMV serostatus with median bootstrapped AUC of 0.95. Suggested: most of the CMV-linked TCR signature lies in CD4+ memory cells.

The sort gate was single viable CD3+CD4+CD8-CD45RO+ cells for memory CD4+ T cells. Total CD4+ T cells were enriched by CD4 positive selection. Germline CDR1 reads SGHTA; CDR2 reads FQGNSA. CDR3 length equals 13 residues. V was cut by 5 bases and J by 4 bases, with 12 bases left in between. TCRdb's copy holds only in-frame clones and misses some; the assay was immunoSEQ multiplex PCR. In the table there are about 56,000 clones, 82% of which are singletons. This clone has just a few counts. The antigen remains undetermined. This chain connects TRBV7-2 to TRBJ2-7; D remains ambiguous. This TCR derives from an adult in good health and CMV-seronegative. The sample consisted of memory CD4+ T cells from blood. The CDR3 DNA follows: TGTGCCAGCAGCCGGCTCCCCGGGTACGAGCAGTACTTC. As protein: CASSRLPGYEQYF.